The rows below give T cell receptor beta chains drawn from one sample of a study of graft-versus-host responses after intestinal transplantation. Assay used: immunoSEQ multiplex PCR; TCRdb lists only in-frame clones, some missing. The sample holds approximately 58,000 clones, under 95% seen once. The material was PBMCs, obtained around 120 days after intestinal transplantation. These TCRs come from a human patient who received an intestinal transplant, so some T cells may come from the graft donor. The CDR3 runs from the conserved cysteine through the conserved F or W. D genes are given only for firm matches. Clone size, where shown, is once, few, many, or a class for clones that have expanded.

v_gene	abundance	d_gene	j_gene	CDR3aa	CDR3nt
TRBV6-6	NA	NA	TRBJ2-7	CASTNDLGEQYF	TGTGCCAGCACCAACGATCTGGGAGAGCAGTACTTC
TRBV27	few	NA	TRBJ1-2	CASSLTQTGNYGYTF	TGTGCCAGCAGTTTAACCCAAACAGGGAACTATGGCTACACCTTC
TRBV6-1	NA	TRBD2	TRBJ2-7	CASKLAGGGYEQYF	TGTGCCAGCAAATTAGCGGGAGGTGGGTACGAGCAGTACTTC
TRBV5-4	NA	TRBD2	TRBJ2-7	CASRSGLAGEQYF	TGTGCCAGCAGGTCGGGACTAGCGGGAGAGCAGTACTTC
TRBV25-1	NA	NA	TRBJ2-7	CASSMVSGDHEQYF	TGTGCCAGCAGTATGGTATCAGGGGACCACGAGCAGTACTTC
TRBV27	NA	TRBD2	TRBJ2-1	CASSVAGAGNEQFF	TGTGCCAGCAGTGTAGCGGGAGCGGGAAATGAGCAGTTCTTC
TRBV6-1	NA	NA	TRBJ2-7	CASSEEGQEDYEQYF	TGTGCCAGCAGTGAAGAGGGCCAGGAAGATTACGAGCAGTACTTC
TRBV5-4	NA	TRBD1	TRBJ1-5	CASSSGQGPDQPQHF	TGTGCCAGCAGCTCAGGACAGGGTCCTGATCAGCCCCAGCATTTT
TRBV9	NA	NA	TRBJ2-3	CASSVDSTDTQYF	TGTGCCAGCAGCGTAGACAGCACAGATACGCAGTATTTT
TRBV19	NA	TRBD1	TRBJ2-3	CASSDRVADTQYF	TGTGCCAGTAGTGACAGGGTCGCAGATACGCAGTATTTT
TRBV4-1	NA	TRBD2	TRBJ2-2	CASSQDGSGGYTGELFF	TGCGCCAGCAGCCAAGATGGGAGCGGGGGATACACCGGGGAGCTGTTTTTT
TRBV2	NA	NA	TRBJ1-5	CASSEDRLSAQHF	TGTGCCAGCAGTGAGGACAGATTATCAGCCCAGCATTTT
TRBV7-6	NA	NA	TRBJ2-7	CASSLGWGDSAAEQYF	TGTGCCAGCAGCTTAGGGTGGGGGGACTCGGCCGCCGAGCAGTACTTC
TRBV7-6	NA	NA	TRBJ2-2	CASSLAGLSIRAGTGELFF	TGTGCCAGCAGCTTAGCCGGGCTTAGTATCAGAGCGGGCACCGGGGAGCTGTTTTTT
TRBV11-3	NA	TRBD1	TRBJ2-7	CASSRGGQGAVYEQYF	TGTGCCAGCAGTCGTGGCGGACAGGGGGCTGTATACGAGCAGTACTTC
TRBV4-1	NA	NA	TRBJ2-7	CASSLLPSASYEQYF	TGCGCCAGCAGCCTCCTCCCCTCGGCTTCCTACGAGCAGTACTTC
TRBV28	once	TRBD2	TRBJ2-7	CASKLAGELTYEQYF	TGTGCCAGCAAGTTGGCGGGAGAGCTTACCTACGAGCAGTACTTC
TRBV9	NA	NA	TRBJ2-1	CASSPSGSKGYNEQFF	TGTGCCAGCAGCCCTAGTGGCTCCAAGGGGTACAATGAGCAGTTCTTC
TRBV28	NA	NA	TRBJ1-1	CASSLEGLSEAFF	TGTGCCAGCAGTTTAGAGGGGCTCAGTGAAGCTTTCTTT
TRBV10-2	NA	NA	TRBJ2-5	CASPPETQYF	TGCGCCAGCCCACCTGAGACCCAGTACTTC
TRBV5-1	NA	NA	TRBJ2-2	CASSSLVTGELFF	TGCGCCAGCAGCTCTCTGGTGACCGGGGAGCTGTTTTTT
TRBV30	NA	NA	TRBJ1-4	CAWNPDGHANEKLFF	TGTGCCTGGAATCCCGACGGGCATGCTAATGAAAAACTGTTTTTT
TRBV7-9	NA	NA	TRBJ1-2	CASSPPGGFGYTF	TGTGCCAGCAGCCCACCCGGAGGTTTTGGCTACACCTTC
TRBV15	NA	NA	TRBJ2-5	CATSSDTKTQYF	TGTGCCACCAGCAGCGACACAAAGACCCAGTACTTC
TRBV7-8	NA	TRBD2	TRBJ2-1	CASSGLAAYNEQFF	TGTGCCAGCAGCGGACTAGCGGCATACAATGAGCAGTTCTTC
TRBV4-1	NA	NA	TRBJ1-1	CASELTGSMNTEAFF	TGCGCCAGCGAGCTGACGGGTTCCATGAACACTGAAGCTTTCTTT
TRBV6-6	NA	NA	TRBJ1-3	CASCSQGPYSGNTIYF	TGTGCCTCGTGCTCCCAGGGGCCCTACTCTGGAAACACCATATATTTT
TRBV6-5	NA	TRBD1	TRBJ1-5	CASSYRQGGSAQHF	TGTGCCAGCAGTTACCGACAGGGGGGATCAGCCCAGCATTTT
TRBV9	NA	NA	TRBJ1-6	CASSSTGYNSPLHF	TGTGCCAGCAGCTCAACAGGGTATAATTCACCCCTCCACTTT
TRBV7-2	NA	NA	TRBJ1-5	CASSLPPGHSISNQPQHF	TGTGCCAGCAGCTTACCTCCAGGGCACTCTATTAGCAATCAGCCCCAGCATTTT
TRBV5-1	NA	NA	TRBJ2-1	CASSLSLGVYNEQFF	TGCGCCAGCAGCTTAAGCCTAGGGGTCTACAATGAGCAGTTCTTC